Listed below are T cell receptor beta chains from one sample, sequenced in a study of blood T cell repertoires in COVID-19. Clones were sequenced by immunoSEQ multiplex PCR, and TCRdb holds only the in-frame ones, with some missing. The sample carries about 110,000 clones, 80% to 85% recorded once. Source material: peripheral blood. These receptors all come from a woman in her seventies with acute or convalescent COVID-19. CDR3s include the opening cysteine and the closing phenylalanine or tryptophan. A D gene is named only where the DNA matches it firmly. Expanded clones get a size class; other rows say once, few or many, or leave the size out.

clone_size j_call v_call d_call cdr3_nt cdr3_aa
NA TRBJ2-1 TRBV29-1 TRBD2 TGCAGCGTTCCCCAGACTAGCGCAAATCAGTTCTTC CSVPQTSANQFF
NA TRBJ2-3 TRBV5-1 TRBD2 TGCGCCAGCCGTGAGCGGGGGGACCCCACAGATACGCAGTATTTT CASRERGDPTDTQYF
NA TRBJ2-1 TRBV7-9 TRBD2 TGTGCCAGCAGCCTACTAGCGAACTCCTACAATGAGCAGTTCTTC CASSLLANSYNEQFF
NA TRBJ2-5 TRBV7-3 TRBD1 TGTGCCAGCAGCTTAACCCCCGACAGGGGGGGGGAGACCCAGTACTTC CASSLTPDRGGETQYF
NA TRBJ2-5 TRBV4-2 TRBD1 TGTGCCAGCAGCCTAGGGGACAGGGACCAAGAGACCCAGTACTTC CASSLGDRDQETQYF
NA TRBJ1-2 TRBV11-1 NA TGTGCCAGCAGCAGACCGGGATCTGGCTACACCTTC CASSRPGSGYTF
NA TRBJ2-3 TRBV11-1 TRBD2 TGTGCCAGCAGCAGACTAGCGGCAGATACGCAGTATTTT CASSRLAADTQYF
few TRBJ1-5 TRBV29-1 NA TGCAGCGTCGTTCTAAGGGGGGGCGCAGATCAGCCCCAGCATTTT CSVVLRGGADQPQHF
NA TRBJ2-1 TRBV25-1 NA TGTGCCAGCAGTGATTCAGGTTATGAGCAGTTCTTC CASSDSGYEQFF
NA TRBJ2-5 TRBV19 NA TGTGCCAGTAGTATAGGACTAGTCGGGGAGACCCAGTACTTC CASSIGLVGETQYF